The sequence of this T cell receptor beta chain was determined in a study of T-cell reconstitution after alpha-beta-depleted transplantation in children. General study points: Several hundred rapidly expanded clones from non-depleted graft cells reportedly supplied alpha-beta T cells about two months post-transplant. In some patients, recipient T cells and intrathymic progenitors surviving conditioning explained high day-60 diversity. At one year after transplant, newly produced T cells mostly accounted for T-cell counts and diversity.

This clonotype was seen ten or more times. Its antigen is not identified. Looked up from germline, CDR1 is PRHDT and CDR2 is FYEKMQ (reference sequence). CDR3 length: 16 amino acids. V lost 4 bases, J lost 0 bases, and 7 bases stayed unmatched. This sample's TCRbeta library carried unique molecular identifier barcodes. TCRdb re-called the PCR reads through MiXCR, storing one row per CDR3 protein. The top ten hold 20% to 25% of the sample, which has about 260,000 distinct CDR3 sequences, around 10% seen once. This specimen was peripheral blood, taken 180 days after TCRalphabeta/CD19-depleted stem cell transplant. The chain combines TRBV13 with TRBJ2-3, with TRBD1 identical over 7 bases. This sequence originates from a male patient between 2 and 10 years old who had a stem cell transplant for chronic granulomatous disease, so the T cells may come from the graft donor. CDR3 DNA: TGTGCCAGCAGCTCCCGGGACAGAGATAGCACAGATACGCAGTATTTT. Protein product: CASSSRDRDSTDTQYF.